This is a list of T cell receptor beta chains from one sample in a study of blood T cells in healthy people across ages. TCRdb processed the 5' RACE reads anew with MiXCR; each CDR3 protein has one entry. Of about 900,000 distinct CDR3 sequences listed, around 49% are singletons. The specimen was blood. Receptor source: a young man in good health. The CDR3 runs from the conserved cysteine through the conserved F or W. The order of the fields is clone size, J gene, V gene, D gene, CDR3 DNA, CDR3 protein. The D gene is left open where the match is weak. Some rows have no size entry. The others give once, few or many, or a class for an expanded clone.

abundance: .; j_gene: TRBJ2-7; v_gene: TRBV20-1; d_gene: .; CDR3nt: TGCAGTGCTACACAGAGCTCCTACGAGCAGTACTTC; CDR3aa: CSATQSSYEQYF
abundance: .; j_gene: TRBJ2-3; v_gene: TRBV29-1; d_gene: TRBD1; CDR3nt: TGCAGCGTTGAAGGGACCCGAGACAGGGCAACAGATACGCAGTATTTT; CDR3aa: CSVEGTRDRATDTQYF
abundance: once; j_gene: TRBJ2-1; v_gene: TRBV24-1; d_gene: .; CDR3nt: TGTGCCACCAGTGGTTTGTCCCCGGACTCCTACAATGAGCAGTTCTTC; CDR3aa: CATSGLSPDSYNEQFF
abundance: .; j_gene: TRBJ2-7; v_gene: TRBV6-6; d_gene: .; CDR3nt: TGTGCCAGCAGTTCTTTTGACGAGCAGTACTTC; CDR3aa: CASSSFDEQYF
abundance: few; j_gene: TRBJ2-1; v_gene: TRBV7-2; d_gene: .; CDR3nt: TGTGCCAGCAGCATACACCTAGACAATGAGCAGTTCTTC; CDR3aa: CASSIHLDNEQFF
abundance: few; j_gene: TRBJ2-1; v_gene: TRBV3-1; d_gene: .; CDR3nt: TGTGCCAGCAGCCCCAGCGGCGGGGGCTACAGTGAGCAGTTCTTC; CDR3aa: CASSPSGGGYSEQFF
abundance: .; j_gene: TRBJ1-1; v_gene: TRBV5-1; d_gene: TRBD1; CDR3nt: TGCGCCAGCAGCGGAGGGACAGGGGGCTCCACTGAAGCTTTCTTT; CDR3aa: CASSGGTGGSTEAFF
abundance: .; j_gene: TRBJ2-1; v_gene: TRBV9; d_gene: .; CDR3nt: TGTGCCAGCAGCGTAGCTGACGTCAATGAGCAGTTCTTC; CDR3aa: CASSVADVNEQFF
abundance: few; j_gene: TRBJ1-2; v_gene: TRBV27; d_gene: .; CDR3nt: TGTGCCAGCAGTTTAGGGGACCCCAACTATGGCTACACCTTC; CDR3aa: CASSLGDPNYGYTF
abundance: .; j_gene: TRBJ1-4; v_gene: TRBV15; d_gene: TRBD1; CDR3nt: TGTGCCACCAGCAGAGACAGGGGGGGCGAAAAACTGTTTTTT; CDR3aa: CATSRDRGGEKLFF
abundance: .; j_gene: TRBJ2-3; v_gene: TRBV5-1; d_gene: TRBD2; CDR3nt: TGCGCCAGCAGCTTGGCTCCTAGCGGGGGGCGCACAGATACGCAGTATTTT; CDR3aa: CASSLAPSGGRTDTQYF
abundance: .; j_gene: TRBJ2-7; v_gene: TRBV2; d_gene: TRBD1; CDR3nt: TGTGCCAGCAGTATATACGACAGGGGTTTCGAGCAGTACTTC; CDR3aa: CASSIYDRGFEQYF
abundance: .; j_gene: TRBJ1-4; v_gene: TRBV29-1; d_gene: TRBD1; CDR3nt: TGCAGCGCGAAGAACAGGGGTAAAAATGAAAAACTGTTTTTT; CDR3aa: CSAKNRGKNEKLFF
abundance: .; j_gene: TRBJ1-6; v_gene: TRBV20-1; d_gene: TRBD1; CDR3nt: TGCAGTGCTAGAGATGGGACCGCCGGGACAGCTAATTCACCCCTCCACTTT; CDR3aa: CSARDGTAGTANSPLHF
abundance: few; j_gene: TRBJ2-1; v_gene: TRBV20-1; d_gene: TRBD2; CDR3nt: TGCAGTGCCCAGACTAGCGGGGTGTACAATGAGCAGTTCTTC; CDR3aa: CSAQTSGVYNEQFF
abundance: .; j_gene: TRBJ1-1; v_gene: TRBV29-1; d_gene: .; CDR3nt: TGCAGCGTTGAAGCCGGGCGGACTGAAGCTTTCTTT; CDR3aa: CSVEAGRTEAFF